This record covers a single T cell receptor (beta chain). In its sample, this clonotype was seen many times. What antigen it recognizes has not been identified. Qualities for individual bases were not recorded, and no much larger clone is one base off. The TCR beta CDR3 regions were amplified from the RNA transcripts. For the first round of RT-PCR on the TCR CDR3, the HTBI primer set was used together with the Qiagen OneStep RT-PCR kit. Libraries were constructed in a second round of multiplex PCR, after which size selection and purification were carried out. Sequencing of the libraries was done on an Illumina HiSeq2000 using paired-end 100 bp reads. Concerning the study's data processing: Raw data were processed with SOAPnuke, discarding reads with adapters, uncalled bases, mean Phred below 15, or no exact constant-primer or identifier match. COPE v1.2.5 was used to merge high-quality paired reads, and clonotypes were defined as unique nucleotide sequences. Clonotypes were aligned to IMGT TRBV, TRBD and TRBJ reference segments using MiTCR v1.1. The analysis included only V-J combinations with a frequency above 0.0001, which together covered around 99% of the repertoires. The TCS score was defined as F50 (clonal expansion) divided by E x V (chaos), with BLOSUM62-based TCRdist calculated between CDR3 peptides within each V-J. Welch's t-statistics and random forest reduced 500 to 550 V-J features to 13, which were used in a naive Bayes classifier (R e1071). In-frame beta chains were kept once TCRdb had trimmed the public reads at Q25 with fastp and called clones with MiXCR. All rows with the same CDR3 protein become a single entry with the most common DNA and genes. TCRdb, not the original authors, processed these V and J calls. The sample records some 460,000 distinct CDR3 sequences, approximately 15% of which are singletons. Almost 8% of the sample belongs to the ten largest clones.

The sample comes from a study of T cells in Graves' hyperthyroidism and ophthalmopathy (dated by TCRdb to 2018 to 2020). Study-wide context: Peripheral blood was collected at initial diagnosis, before any treatment. TCR Vbeta CDR3 sequencing of some 140 peripheral blood samples (more than 40 ophthalmopathy, 75 to 85 hyperthyroidism and around 17 progressor patients) is reported in the paper. After sampling, hyperthyroidism patients received methimazole starting at 30 mg daily, and ophthalmopathy patients received high-dose intravenous methylprednisolone. In addition, the study compared T-cell repertoires in thyroid tissue and in blood from over 5 Graves' hyperthyroidism patients. To identify TCR V-J signatures that set the groups apart, the researchers used a discovery cohort of 100 patients, made up of under 45 with Graves' ophthalmopathy and some 60 with stable Graves' hyperthyroidism. The 75 to 100 discovery patients were randomly split 7:3 into training and test sets. An independent validation cohort of 18 to 20 hyperthyroidism patients and approximately 17 patients who later progressed to ophthalmopathy tested prospective prediction of ophthalmopathy. General conclusions and limits of the study: In validation, progression to ophthalmopathy was predicted by the model with about 70% sensitivity and approximately 78% specificity, a median of about 6 months before onset. Sample size was not statistically predetermined, and investigators were not blinded to group allocation. In cross-validation, a model built on a 13 V-J signature told ophthalmopathy apart from stable hyperthyroidism with 85% to 90% sensitivity and around 83% specificity, and in testing the same model reached 80%/75%. Blood samples also contained most of the expanded thyroid clonotypes (frequency above 0.001), which suggests that blood repertoires may reflect thyroid immune responses.

Stable Graves' hyperthyroidism was defined as no progression to ophthalmopathy during 18 months of follow-up. Hyperthyroidism patients were aged 18 to 65 years and newly diagnosed, with disease duration of less than 2 months. Any patient with an uncontrolled infection, another autoimmune disease, pregnancy or lactation was excluded. Clinical symptoms, serum thyroxine and TRAb, thyroid ultrasound, and orbital computed tomography formed the basis for the diagnoses. PBMCs were separated from approximately 10 ml of fresh peripheral blood using Ficoll-Paque density gradient centrifugation. Total RNA was extracted using Trizol reagent, and RNA quality was assessed on an Agilent 2100 Bioanalyzer. CDR1 and CDR2, looked up from the germline V gene (reference sequence), are LNHDA and SQIVND. From its cysteine to its phenylalanine, the CDR3 spans 14 amino acids. The read is trimmed to its CDR3 DNA, 42 bases read in frame from base 1. The V and J ends are trimmed by 7 bases and 5 bases, leaving 14 bases between them.

Sample: blood. The chain was built from TRBV19 and TRBJ2-2; a confident D gene designation cannot be given. The sequence came from a woman aged 18 to 35 with Graves' hyperthyroidism. The CDR3 region: CASTPFQPTGELFF. The base sequence is TGTGCCAGTACCCCGTTCCAGCCAACCGGGGAGCTGTTTTTT.